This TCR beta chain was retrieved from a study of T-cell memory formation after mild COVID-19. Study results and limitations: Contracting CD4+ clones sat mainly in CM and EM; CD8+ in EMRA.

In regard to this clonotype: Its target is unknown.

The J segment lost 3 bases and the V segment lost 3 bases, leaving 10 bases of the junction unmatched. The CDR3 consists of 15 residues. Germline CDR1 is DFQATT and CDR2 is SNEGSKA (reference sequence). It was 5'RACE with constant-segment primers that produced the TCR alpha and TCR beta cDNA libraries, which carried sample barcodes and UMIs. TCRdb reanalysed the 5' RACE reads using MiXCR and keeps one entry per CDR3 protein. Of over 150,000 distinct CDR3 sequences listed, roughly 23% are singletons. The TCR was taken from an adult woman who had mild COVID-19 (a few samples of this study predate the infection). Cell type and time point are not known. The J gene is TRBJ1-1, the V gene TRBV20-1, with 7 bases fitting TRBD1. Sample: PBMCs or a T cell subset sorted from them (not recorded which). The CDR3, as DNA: TGCAGTGCTAGTAGCATAGACAGGGATGACACTGAAGCTTTCTTT. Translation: CSASSIDRDDTEAFF.